The rows below give T cell receptor beta chains drawn from one sample of a study of tumor and adjacent non-tumor tissue in lung cancer. MiXCR, applied by TCRdb to the multiplex PCR reads, yields one record per CDR3 protein. The table lists approximately 62,000 distinct CDR3 sequences, 61% of them singletons. The sample comprised distant non-tumor lung tissue. The receptors originated from a man aged 65 to 79 with non-small cell lung cancer. Each CDR3 is given with its conserved first and last residue. The D gene is left open where the match is weak. Clone size is not always given. Where it is, it says once, few, many or a class for expanded clones.

CDR3aa: CARRQTGGLQPQYF; CDR3nt: TGTGCCAGGAGACAGACAGGGGGCCTACAGCCCCAGTATTTT; d_gene: TRBD1; j_gene: TRBJ2-3; abundance: -; v_gene: TRBV12-3/TRBV12-4
CDR3aa: CASSYSGQGAETGELFF; CDR3nt: TGTGCCAGCAGTTACTCGGGACAGGGGGCCGAGACCGGGGAGCTGTTTTTT; d_gene: TRBD1; j_gene: TRBJ2-2; abundance: many; v_gene: TRBV6-5
CDR3aa: CASRSSGRATARELLF; CDR3nt: TGTGCCAGCAGGTCTAGCGGGAGGGCCACGGCCAGGGAGCTGCTTTTT; d_gene: TRBD2; j_gene: TRBJ2-2; abundance: -; v_gene: TRBV12-3/TRBV12-4
CDR3aa: CSALGASGRDETQYF; CDR3nt: TGCAGTGCCTTGGGGGCTAGCGGGAGGGATGAGACCCAGTACTTC; d_gene: TRBD2; j_gene: TRBJ2-5; abundance: -; v_gene: TRBV20-1
CDR3aa: CAGGVSNYEQYF; CDR3nt: TGTGCCGGGGGGGTCTCGAACTACGAGCAGTACTTC; d_gene: TRBD2; j_gene: TRBJ2-7; abundance: few; v_gene: TRBV30
CDR3aa: CASSLLRSYNEQCF; CDR3nt: TGTGCCAGCAGTCTCCTGAGATCCTACAATGAGCAGTGCTTC; d_gene: -; j_gene: TRBJ2-1; abundance: -; v_gene: TRBV11-2
CDR3aa: CASSFLGAGELFF; CDR3nt: TGTGCCAGCAGTTTCTTGGGGGCCGGGGAGCTGTTTTTT; d_gene: -; j_gene: TRBJ2-2; abundance: -; v_gene: TRBV27
CDR3aa: CASSPRGPLGPGNTIYF; CDR3nt: TGTGCCAGCAGCCCCCGGGGACCCCTGGGACCTGGAAACACCATATATTTT; d_gene: -; j_gene: TRBJ1-3; abundance: many; v_gene: TRBV7-9
CDR3aa: CASNIDPRAGELFF; CDR3nt: TGTGCCAGTAATATAGATCCGCGGGCCGGGGAGCTGTTTTTT; d_gene: -; j_gene: TRBJ2-2; abundance: -; v_gene: TRBV19
CDR3aa: CNARDRVYEQYF; CDR3nt: TGCAATGCTAGGGACAGGGTGTACGAGCAGTACTTC; d_gene: TRBD1; j_gene: TRBJ2-7; abundance: -; v_gene: TRBV20-1
CDR3aa: CASSPSGSTGELFF; CDR3nt: TGTGCCAGCAGTCCTAGCGGGAGTACCGGGGAGCTGTTTTTT; d_gene: TRBD2; j_gene: TRBJ2-2; abundance: -; v_gene: TRBV6-1
CDR3aa: CANSPNSYGHTF; CDR3nt: TGTGCCAACAGTCCTAACAGCTATGGCCACACCTTC; d_gene: -; j_gene: TRBJ1-2; abundance: -; v_gene: TRBV6-6
CDR3aa: CASSQDLGPGQFF; CDR3nt: TGCGCCAGCAGTCAAGATTTGGGGCCCGGGCAGTTCTTC; d_gene: -; j_gene: TRBJ2-1; abundance: -; v_gene: TRBV4-1
CDR3aa: CASTLFPDENTEAFF; CDR3nt: TGTGCCAGCACTCTATTTCCGGACGAGAACACTGAAGCTTTCTTT; d_gene: -; j_gene: TRBJ1-1; abundance: -; v_gene: TRBV6-5
CDR3aa: CANRAGTSSDEQLF; CDR3nt: TGTGCCAACAGAGCCGGGACTAGCTCGGATGAGCAGCTCTTC; d_gene: TRBD2; j_gene: TRBJ2-1; abundance: once; v_gene: TRBV6-4
CDR3aa: CASTHGWGSGTEAFF; CDR3nt: TGCGCCAGCACCCACGGGTGGGGGTCTGGCACTGAAGCTTTCTTT; d_gene: -; j_gene: TRBJ1-1; abundance: -; v_gene: TRBV5-1
CDR3aa: CASSLVVLSNRQFF; CDR3nt: TGTGCCAGCAGCTTAGTAGTACTTTCAAATAGGCAGTTCTTC; d_gene: -; j_gene: TRBJ2-1; abundance: -; v_gene: TRBV11-2
CDR3aa: CASSWVNTEAFF; CDR3nt: TGCGCCAGCAGCTGGGTCAACACTGAAGCTTTCTTT; d_gene: -; j_gene: TRBJ1-1; abundance: -; v_gene: TRBV5-1
CDR3aa: CASRRTSDEQFF; CDR3nt: TGTGCCAGCAGGAGAACTTCAGATGAGCAGTTCTTC; d_gene: -; j_gene: TRBJ2-1; abundance: many; v_gene: TRBV6-1
CDR3aa: CAWSVEGGNQPQHF; CDR3nt: TGTGCCTGGAGTGTGGAGGGTGGGAATCAGCCCCAGCATTTT; d_gene: -; j_gene: TRBJ1-5; abundance: many; v_gene: TRBV30
CDR3aa: CASSEGASGRTYTQYF; CDR3nt: TGTGCCAGCAGCGAGGGGGCTAGCGGGAGGACGTATACGCAGTATTTT; d_gene: TRBD2; j_gene: TRBJ2-3; abundance: -; v_gene: TRBV4-2
CDR3aa: CASSHSQGSDTGEMFF; CDR3nt: TGCGCCAGCAGTCATTCACAGGGTTCGGACACCGGGGAGATGTTTTTT; d_gene: -; j_gene: TRBJ2-2; abundance: -; v_gene: TRBV6-1
CDR3aa: CASSLFGTGELFF; CDR3nt: TGTGCCAGCAGTTTATTCGGGACCGGGGAGCTGTTTTTT; d_gene: -; j_gene: TRBJ2-2; abundance: many; v_gene: TRBV28
CDR3aa: CAIRSGRALGTGELFF; CDR3nt: TGTGCCATTAGGAGCGGGAGGGCCCTGGGCACCGGGGAGCTGTTTTTT; d_gene: TRBD2; j_gene: TRBJ2-2; abundance: -; v_gene: TRBV30
CDR3aa: CASSPTGKGYEQYF; CDR3nt: TGCGCCAGCAGCCCCACAGGGAAAGGCTACGAGCAGTACTTC; d_gene: -; j_gene: TRBJ2-7; abundance: many; v_gene: TRBV4-1
CDR3aa: CANSSLGLAHSYEQYF; CDR3nt: TGTGCCAACAGCTCATTAGGATTAGCACACTCCTACGAGCAGTACTTC; d_gene: -; j_gene: TRBJ2-7; abundance: -; v_gene: TRBV7-9
CDR3aa: CASSQVEGGPRETQYF; CDR3nt: TGCGCCAGCAGCCAAGTTGAGGGGGGGCCAAGGGAGACCCAGTACTTC; d_gene: -; j_gene: TRBJ2-5; abundance: -; v_gene: TRBV4-1
CDR3aa: CASSSGQQETQYF; CDR3nt: TGTGCCAGTAGCTCAGGACAGCAAGAGACCCAGTACTTC; d_gene: -; j_gene: TRBJ2-5; abundance: few; v_gene: TRBV19
CDR3aa: CSASRRVGVAEQYF; CDR3nt: TGCAGTGCCTCGAGGAGGGTTGGCGTTGCCGAGCAGTACTTC; d_gene: -; j_gene: TRBJ2-7; abundance: many; v_gene: TRBV20-1
CDR3aa: CASSYSGLAGARCF; CDR3nt: TGTGCCAGCAGTTACTCCGGGCTAGCGGGGGCGCGGTGCTTC; d_gene: TRBD2; j_gene: TRBJ2-7; abundance: few; v_gene: TRBV6-5
CDR3aa: CASSDGTSGGEQFF; CDR3nt: TGTGCCAGCAGTGATGGGACTAGCGGGGGTGAGCAGTTCTTC; d_gene: TRBD2; j_gene: TRBJ2-1; abundance: many; v_gene: TRBV6-5
CDR3aa: CASSRRGQDEQCF; CDR3nt: TGTGCCAGCAGTCGAAGGGGGCAGGACGAGCAGTGCTTC; d_gene: TRBD1; j_gene: TRBJ2-7; abundance: -; v_gene: TRBV11-1
CDR3aa: CTSATHQKGEQYF; CDR3nt: TGTACCAGCGCTACCCATCAAAAAGGCGAGCAGTACTTC; d_gene: -; j_gene: TRBJ2-7; abundance: -; v_gene: TRBV19
CDR3aa: CASSSRAGGAYNEQFF; CDR3nt: TGTGCCAGCAGCTCAAGGGCGGGGGGGGCCTACAATGAGCAGTTCTTC; d_gene: TRBD2; j_gene: TRBJ2-1; abundance: few; v_gene: TRBV7-9
CDR3aa: CAISADGPQFF; CDR3nt: TGTGCCATCAGCGCGGACGGTCCGCAGTTCTTT; d_gene: -; j_gene: TRBJ2-1; abundance: -; v_gene: TRBV7-8
CDR3aa: CATNLYSNYGYTF; CDR3nt: TGTGCCACCAATTTATACAGCAACTATGGCTACACCTTC; d_gene: -; j_gene: TRBJ1-2; abundance: -; v_gene: TRBV28
CDR3aa: CASDPLWGHNYGYTF; CDR3nt: TGTGCCAGCGACCCTCTTTGGGGGCATAACTATGGCTACACCTTC; d_gene: -; j_gene: TRBJ1-2; abundance: few; v_gene: TRBV7-9
CDR3aa: CASGLLAANTGELFF; CDR3nt: TGTGCCAGCGGCTTACTAGCGGCGAACACCGGGGAGCTGTTTTTC; d_gene: TRBD2; j_gene: TRBJ2-2; abundance: few; v_gene: TRBV11-2
CDR3aa: CASSYKGEGEAFF; CDR3nt: TGTGCCAGCAGTTACAAGGGGGAGGGTGAAGCTTTCTTT; d_gene: -; j_gene: TRBJ1-1; abundance: many; v_gene: TRBV6-5
CDR3aa: CSVEDGFRGSSDEQFF; CDR3nt: TGCAGCGTTGAAGATGGGTTCAGGGGATCCTCGGATGAGCAGTTCTTC; d_gene: -; j_gene: TRBJ2-1; abundance: -; v_gene: TRBV29-1
CDR3aa: CANSSGQRNTGELFF; CDR3nt: TGCGCAAACAGCTCGGGACAGAGAAACACCGGGGAGCTGTTTTTT; d_gene: TRBD1; j_gene: TRBJ2-2; abundance: -; v_gene: TRBV5-1
CDR3aa: CASRAAYEQYF; CDR3nt: TGCGCCAGCCGGGCCGCCTACGAGCAGTACTTC; d_gene: -; j_gene: TRBJ2-7; abundance: few; v_gene: TRBV5-1